The rows below give T cell receptor beta chains drawn from one sample of a study of spatial heterogeneity in lung cancer. TCRdb fed the 5' RACE reads into MiXCR, producing one record per CDR3 protein. The sample carries 2,000 to 2,500 distinct CDR3 sequences, around 1% recorded once. Sequencing used lung tumor tissue, obtained at surgery. These receptors were taken from a male donor with early-stage non-small cell lung cancer. CDR3s include the opening cysteine and the closing phenylalanine or tryptophan. The order of the fields is D gene, V gene, J gene, clone size, CDR3 protein, CDR3 DNA. D genes are given only for firm matches. Size is stated as how often the clone was seen (once, few, many) or a class if it is expanded.

D gene: TRBD1
V gene: TRBV29-1
J gene: TRBJ1-1
clone size: medium-sized
CDR3 protein: CSVQDRVVDEAFF
CDR3 DNA: TGCAGCGTTCAGGACAGGGTCGTAGATGAAGCTTTCTTT

D gene: NA
V gene: TRBV28
J gene: TRBJ1-2
clone size: medium-sized
CDR3 protein: CASSRVEGGYGYTF
CDR3 DNA: TGTGCCAGCAGCCGCGTAGAAGGGGGCTATGGCTACACCTTC

D gene: NA
V gene: TRBV29-1
J gene: TRBJ1-3
clone size: medium-sized
CDR3 protein: CSVQQASGNTIYF
CDR3 DNA: TGCAGCGTACAACAGGCTTCGGGAAACACCATATATTTT

D gene: NA
V gene: TRBV7-6
J gene: TRBJ1-3
clone size: many
CDR3 protein: CASSLGGLLSGNTIYF
CDR3 DNA: TGTGCCAGCAGCTTAGGTGGACTGCTCTCTGGAAACACCATATATTTT

D gene: TRBD1
V gene: TRBV12-3/TRBV12-4
J gene: TRBJ1-4
clone size: medium-sized
CDR3 protein: CASRGQGGSEKLFF
CDR3 DNA: TGTGCCAGCAGGGGACAGGGTGGAAGTGAAAAACTGTTTTTT

D gene: NA
V gene: TRBV5-5
J gene: TRBJ2-1
clone size: medium-sized
CDR3 protein: CASSFEYNEQFF
CDR3 DNA: TGTGCCAGCAGCTTTGAGTACAATGAGCAGTTCTTC

D gene: NA
V gene: TRBV19
J gene: TRBJ1-5
clone size: many
CDR3 protein: CASSTGLEQPQHF
CDR3 DNA: TGTGCCAGTAGTACAGGGTTGGAGCAGCCCCAGCATTTT

D gene: NA
V gene: TRBV2
J gene: TRBJ1-1
clone size: medium-sized
CDR3 protein: CASRENTEAFF
CDR3 DNA: TGTGCCAGCAGGGAGAACACTGAAGCTTTCTTT

D gene: NA
V gene: TRBV30
J gene: TRBJ2-2
clone size: medium-sized
CDR3 protein: CAWSPGAVTGELFF
CDR3 DNA: TGTGCCTGGAGTCCCGGCGCGGTCACCGGGGAGCTGTTTTTT

D gene: TRBD1
V gene: TRBV5-1
J gene: TRBJ2-5
clone size: medium-sized
CDR3 protein: CASRDRPQETQYF
CDR3 DNA: TGCGCCAGCCGGGACAGGCCACAAGAGACCCAGTACTTC

D gene: NA
V gene: TRBV5-1
J gene: TRBJ1-1
clone size: medium-sized
CDR3 protein: CASSLGTEAFF
CDR3 DNA: TGCGCCAGCAGCTTGGGGACTGAAGCTTTCTTT

D gene: NA
V gene: TRBV12-3/TRBV12-4
J gene: TRBJ1-4
clone size: medium-sized
CDR3 protein: CASSGTEREKLFF
CDR3 DNA: TGTGCCAGCAGTGGGACCGAGAGGGAAAAACTGTTTTTT

D gene: NA
V gene: TRBV10-1
J gene: TRBJ2-3
clone size: medium-sized
CDR3 protein: CASSESMLDTQYF
CDR3 DNA: TGCGCCAGCAGTGAGTCGATGTTAGATACGCAGTATTTT

D gene: NA
V gene: TRBV7-9
J gene: TRBJ2-7
clone size: medium-sized
CDR3 protein: CASSPSSYEQYF
CDR3 DNA: TGTGCCAGCAGCCCGAGCTCCTACGAGCAGTACTTC

D gene: NA
V gene: TRBV4-2
J gene: TRBJ2-1
clone size: medium-sized
CDR3 protein: CASSREVNEQFF
CDR3 DNA: TGTGCCAGCAGCCGAGAGGTTAATGAGCAGTTCTTC

D gene: NA
V gene: TRBV7-8
J gene: TRBJ2-7
clone size: medium-sized
CDR3 protein: CASSFPTGGYEQYF
CDR3 DNA: TGTGCCAGCAGCTTCCCGACAGGAGGATACGAGCAGTACTTC

D gene: TRBD2
V gene: TRBV20-1
J gene: TRBJ2-5
clone size: medium-sized
CDR3 protein: CSAIPGLAGEETQYF
CDR3 DNA: TGCAGTGCTATTCCGGGACTAGCGGGAGAGGAGACCCAGTACTTC

D gene: NA
V gene: TRBV20-1
J gene: TRBJ2-3
clone size: large
CDR3 protein: CSARDEAGLSTDTQYF
CDR3 DNA: TGCAGTGCTAGAGATGAGGCAGGACTAAGCACAGATACGCAGTATTTT

D gene: TRBD1
V gene: TRBV30
J gene: TRBJ2-7
clone size: many
CDR3 protein: CAWSVTGWDTYEQYF
CDR3 DNA: TGTGCCTGGAGCGTGACAGGGTGGGATACCTACGAGCAGTACTTC

D gene: NA
V gene: TRBV12-3/TRBV12-4
J gene: TRBJ2-1
clone size: medium-sized
CDR3 protein: CASSLGTFSNEQFF
CDR3 DNA: TGTGCCAGCAGTTTAGGGACCTTTAGTAATGAGCAGTTCTTC

D gene: TRBD2
V gene: TRBV6-1
J gene: TRBJ2-7
clone size: medium-sized
CDR3 protein: CASSETLAGPYEQYF
CDR3 DNA: TGTGCCAGCAGTGAAACACTAGCGGGGCCCTACGAGCAGTACTTC

D gene: NA
V gene: TRBV3-1
J gene: TRBJ1-5
clone size: large
CDR3 protein: CASSQGPGSNQPQHF
CDR3 DNA: TGTGCCAGCAGCCAAGGTCCGGGAAGCAATCAGCCCCAGCATTTT

D gene: NA
V gene: TRBV20-1
J gene: TRBJ2-5
clone size: medium-sized
CDR3 protein: CSVPRLETQYF
CDR3 DNA: TGCAGTGTGCCCCGTTTGGAGACCCAGTACTTC

D gene: NA
V gene: TRBV2
J gene: TRBJ1-2
clone size: medium-sized
CDR3 protein: CASSGLGGGYGYTF
CDR3 DNA: TGTGCCAGCAGCGGTCTCGGGGGCGGCTATGGCTACACCTTC

D gene: NA
V gene: TRBV10-2
J gene: TRBJ1-1
clone size: medium-sized
CDR3 protein: CASSDGGLGSTEAFF
CDR3 DNA: TGCGCCAGCAGTGACGGGGGCCTTGGATCCACTGAAGCTTTCTTT

D gene: NA
V gene: TRBV2
J gene: TRBJ1-5
clone size: medium-sized
CDR3 protein: CASSEEGLSNQPQHF
CDR3 DNA: TGTGCCAGCAGTGAAGAAGGACTGAGCAATCAGCCCCAGCATTTT

D gene: NA
V gene: TRBV5-6
J gene: TRBJ1-1
clone size: many
CDR3 protein: CASTTALNTEAFF
CDR3 DNA: TGTGCCAGCACCACGGCGCTTAACACTGAAGCTTTCTTT

D gene: TRBD2
V gene: TRBV6-5
J gene: TRBJ2-3
clone size: medium-sized
CDR3 protein: CASSPLAGVDTQYF
CDR3 DNA: TGTGCCAGCAGTCCCTTAGCGGGGGTGGATACGCAGTATTTT

D gene: TRBD2
V gene: TRBV4-1
J gene: TRBJ2-2
clone size: many
CDR3 protein: CASSLSAGGETGELFF
CDR3 DNA: TGCGCCAGCAGCCTTTCAGCGGGGGGAGAAACCGGGGAGCTGTTTTTT

D gene: NA
V gene: TRBV10-3
J gene: TRBJ2-4
clone size: medium-sized
CDR3 protein: CAISESDRGDIQYF
CDR3 DNA: TGTGCCATCAGTGAGTCGGACCGAGGGGACATTCAGTACTTC

D gene: NA
V gene: TRBV10-3
J gene: TRBJ2-3
clone size: medium-sized
CDR3 protein: CAISESRWFTQYF
CDR3 DNA: TGTGCCATCAGTGAGTCGCGCTGGTTTACGCAGTATTTT

D gene: TRBD1
V gene: TRBV28
J gene: TRBJ1-2
clone size: medium-sized
CDR3 protein: CATPGQGPGGYGYTF
CDR3 DNA: TGTGCCACCCCGGGACAGGGACCAGGTGGCTATGGCTACACCTTC

D gene: NA
V gene: TRBV20-1
J gene: TRBJ1-6
clone size: many
CDR3 protein: CSARTEGNSPLHF
CDR3 DNA: TGCAGTGCCCGGACTGAGGGTAATTCACCCCTCCACTTT

D gene: TRBD1
V gene: TRBV11-1
J gene: TRBJ2-7
clone size: medium-sized
CDR3 protein: CASSSQQGVGSYEQYF
CDR3 DNA: TGTGCCAGCAGCTCACAACAGGGGGTGGGCTCCTACGAGCAGTACTTC

D gene: NA
V gene: TRBV18
J gene: TRBJ2-5
clone size: large
CDR3 protein: CASSLYQESQETQYF
CDR3 DNA: TGTGCCAGCTCACTCTACCAAGAAAGCCAAGAGACCCAGTACTTC

D gene: TRBD2
V gene: TRBV5-4
J gene: TRBJ2-2
clone size: medium-sized
CDR3 protein: CASSLGLAGETGELFF
CDR3 DNA: TGTGCCAGCAGCCTTGGACTAGCGGGAGAAACCGGGGAGCTGTTTTTT